This T cell receptor (beta chain) originates from a study of beta chain features in type 1 diabetes. The CDR3 runs to 13 residues. Germline V gene data show CDR1 as SGDLS and CDR2 as YYNGEE. Study results and caveats: Within patients, naive, central memory and Treg TCRB repertoires seemed more similar than within healthy donors. Cells with high TCR expression could be over-represented when cDNA is sequenced.

Sequencing targeted expressed TCRB transcripts, as all isolated RNA had been reverse transcribed. Clones were read by immunoSEQ multiplex PCR, and TCRdb kept only the in-frame ones, dropping some. The sample has about 320,000 clones; less than 15% are singletons. This clone turned up a few times. Its antigen is unidentified. At one end, the junction sequence differs from germline, possibly due to a read error. The J gene is TRBJ1-2, the V gene TRBV9, with TRBD1 identical over 7 bases. This clonotype originated in a man aged 25 to 40 in good health. The sequencing input was central memory CD4+ T cells from blood. Here the CDR3 DNA reads TGTGCCAGCAGCTTGGATGGGAAGGGGGCTGCCTACTTC. Translating gives CASSLDGKGAAYF.